This T cell receptor beta chain appears in the sequencing data of a study of blood T cell repertoires in COVID-19. Study as a whole: The study drew acute and convalescent COVID-19 samples from the United States, Italy and Spain.

Libraries were prepared by immunoSEQ multiplex PCR; TCRdb keeps only in-frame clonotypes and omits some of them. Of hundreds of thousands of clones in the sample, 83% were seen once. Germline V lookup: CDR1 MDHEN, CDR2 SYDVKM. The CDR3 is made up of 16 amino acids. V lost 2 bases to trimming and J lost 6 bases; unmatched junction nucleotides: 9. The rearrangement joins TRBV28 to TRBJ1-5, with TRBD1 matching over 8 bases. The sample comprised peripheral blood. The receptor was isolated from a woman in her forties with active or convalescent COVID-19. The DNA of the CDR3 is TGTGCCAGCAGTTTAGGGTCCGGGACAGGAGGTCAGCCCCAGCATTTT. Its translation is CASSLGSGTGGQPQHF.